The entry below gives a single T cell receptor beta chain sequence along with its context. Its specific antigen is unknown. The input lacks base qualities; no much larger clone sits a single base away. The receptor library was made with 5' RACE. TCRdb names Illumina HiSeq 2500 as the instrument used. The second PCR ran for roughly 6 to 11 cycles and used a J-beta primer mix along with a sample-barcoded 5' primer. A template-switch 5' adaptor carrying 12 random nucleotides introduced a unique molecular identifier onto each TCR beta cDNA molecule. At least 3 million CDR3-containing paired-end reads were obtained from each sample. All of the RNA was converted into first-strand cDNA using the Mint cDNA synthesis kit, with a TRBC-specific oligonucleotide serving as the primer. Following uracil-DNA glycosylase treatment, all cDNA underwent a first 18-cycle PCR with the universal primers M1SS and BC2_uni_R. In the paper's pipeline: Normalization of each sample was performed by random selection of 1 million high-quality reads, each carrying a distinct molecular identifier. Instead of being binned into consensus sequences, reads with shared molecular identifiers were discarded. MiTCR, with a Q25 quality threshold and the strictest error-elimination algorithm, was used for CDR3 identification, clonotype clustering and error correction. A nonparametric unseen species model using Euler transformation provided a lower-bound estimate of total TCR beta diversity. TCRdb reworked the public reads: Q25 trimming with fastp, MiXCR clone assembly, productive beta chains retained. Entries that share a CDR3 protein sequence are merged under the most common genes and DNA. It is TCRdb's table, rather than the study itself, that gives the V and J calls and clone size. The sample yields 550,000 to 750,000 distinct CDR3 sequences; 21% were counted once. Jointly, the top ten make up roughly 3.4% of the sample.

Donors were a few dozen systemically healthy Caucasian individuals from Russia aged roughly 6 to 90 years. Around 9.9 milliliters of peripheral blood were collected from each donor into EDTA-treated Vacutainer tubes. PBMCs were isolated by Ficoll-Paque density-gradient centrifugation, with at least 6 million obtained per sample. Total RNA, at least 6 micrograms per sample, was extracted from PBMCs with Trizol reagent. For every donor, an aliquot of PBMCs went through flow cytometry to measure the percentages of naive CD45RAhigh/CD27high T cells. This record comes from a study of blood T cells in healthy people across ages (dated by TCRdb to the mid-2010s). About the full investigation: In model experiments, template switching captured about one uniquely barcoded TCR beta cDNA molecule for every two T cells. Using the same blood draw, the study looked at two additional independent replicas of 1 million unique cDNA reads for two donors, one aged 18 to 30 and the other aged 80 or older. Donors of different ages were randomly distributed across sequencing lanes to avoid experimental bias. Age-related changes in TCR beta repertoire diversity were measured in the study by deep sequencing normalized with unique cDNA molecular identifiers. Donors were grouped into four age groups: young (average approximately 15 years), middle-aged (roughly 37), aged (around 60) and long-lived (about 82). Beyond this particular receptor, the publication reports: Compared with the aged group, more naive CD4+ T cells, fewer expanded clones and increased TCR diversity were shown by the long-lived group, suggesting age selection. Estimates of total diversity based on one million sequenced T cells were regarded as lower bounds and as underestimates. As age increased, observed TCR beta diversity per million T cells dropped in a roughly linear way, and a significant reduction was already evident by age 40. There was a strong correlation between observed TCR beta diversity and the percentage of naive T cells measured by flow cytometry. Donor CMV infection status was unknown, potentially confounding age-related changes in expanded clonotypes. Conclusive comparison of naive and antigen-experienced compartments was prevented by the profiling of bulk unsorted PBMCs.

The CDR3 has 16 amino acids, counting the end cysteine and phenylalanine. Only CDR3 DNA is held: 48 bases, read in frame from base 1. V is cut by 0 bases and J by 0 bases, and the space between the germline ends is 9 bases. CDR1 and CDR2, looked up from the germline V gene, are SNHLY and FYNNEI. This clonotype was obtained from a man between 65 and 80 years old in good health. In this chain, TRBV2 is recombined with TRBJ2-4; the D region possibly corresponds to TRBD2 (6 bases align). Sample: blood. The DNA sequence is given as TGTGCCAGCAGTGAAGCGGCGGGGCTAGCCAAAAACATTCAGTACTTC. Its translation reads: CASSEAAGLAKNIQYF.